These 21 T cell receptor beta chains were all obtained from the same sample, sequenced in a study of T-cell memory formation after mild COVID-19. One entry per CDR3 protein, called by TCRdb with MiXCR from the 5' RACE reads. The sample contains 530,000 or so distinct CDR3 sequences, around 16% of which appear only once. Sequenced material: PBMCs or a T cell subset sorted from them (not recorded which). Receptor source: an adult woman who had mild COVID-19 (a few samples of this study predate the infection). Cell type and time point are not known.

In this sample, this clonotype turned up a few times. J is TRBJ2-6 and V is TRBV20-1; 7 bases are shared with TRBD1. Unmatched junction bases numbered 7, after V lost 5 bases and J lost 0 bases. Germline V gene data show CDR1 as DFQATT and CDR2 as SNEGSKA (reference sequence). The length of the CDR3 is 16 residues. The CDR3 here is CSAFRQGSSGANVLTF. The CDR3 DNA is TGCAGTGCTTTCCGACAGGGATCCTCTGGGGCCAACGTCCTGACTTTC.

The chain uses TRBV7-3 and TRBJ2-1; 13 bases agree with TRBD2. The germline gives CDR1 SGHTA, CDR2 FQGTGA. With V trimmed by 5 bases and J by 8 bases, 6 bases remained unmatched. The CDR3 sequence is 15 residues long. For the CDR3, the DNA is TGTGCCAGCAGCCAGACTAGCGGGGGGCCCCATGAGCAGTTCTTC. This codes for CASSQTSGGPHEQFF.

This clonotype was found a few times. The V gene is TRBV6-5, the J gene TRBJ2-1, with 9 nucleotides matching TRBD2. This CDR3 comprises 16 residues. Germline loops: CDR1 MNHEY, CDR2 SVGAGI. V gave up 0 bases and J gave up 6 bases; unmatched junction bases: 6. The CDR3 DNA reads as TGTGCCAGCAGTTACTCGGCGGGAGGGACGGGCAATGAGCAGTTCTTC. This codes for CASSYSAGGTGNEQFF.

The chain has TRBV11-3 and TRBJ1-4; maybe TRBD1 (5 bases). V dropped 5 bases and J dropped 5 bases, with 15 bases sitting between them. Germline CDR1 reads SGHNT; CDR2 reads YENEEA. The CDR3 extends over 15 amino acids. The CDR3 spells CASSAGTSPNEKLFF. DNA of the CDR3: TGTGCCAGCAGCGCCGGGACCTCACCAAATGAAAAACTGTTTTTT.

V usage is TRBV24-1 and J usage is TRBJ2-2, with unresolved D. The V gene's germline CDR1 is KGHDR and CDR2 SFDVKD. V lost 8 bases and J lost 2, with 17 bases in between. The CDR3 is made up of 16 amino acids. CDR3 nucleotides: TGTGCCACCACTTCATCGCAGGCAGGCAACACCGGGGAGCTGTTTTTT. This sequence encodes CATTSSQAGNTGELFF.

This sequence joins TRBV18 and TRBJ1-4, with TRBD1 as a possible D gene (6 bases). Germline V gene lookup returns CDR1 KGHSH and CDR2 LQKENI. V was trimmed by 5 bases and J by 2 bases, leaving 9 bases between them. The CDR3 loop spans 14 amino acids. The CDR3 reads CASSGQHTNEKLFF. The CDR3 region has the DNA TGTGCCAGCTCAGGACAGCATACTAATGAAAAACTGTTTTTT.

This clonotype was seen a handful of times. This chain uses TRBV20-1 with TRBJ1-3, with TRBD1 matching 11 bases. The germline gives CDR1 DFQATT, CDR2 SNEGSKA (reference sequence). The V segment lost 2 bases and the J segment 3 bases; nucleotides outside the gene matches: 6. This CDR3 region has 16 residues. CDR3 amino acids: CSARPRDRGDGNTIYF. The CDR3, as DNA: TGCAGTGCTAGACCCCGGGACAGGGGGGATGGAAACACCATATATTTT.

Points on this clonotype: Only one base separates this from a far larger clonotype, so it likely reflects a read error. The chain links TRBV5-1 to TRBJ2-3; D gene unclear. CDR1 SGHRS and CDR2 YFSETQ come from the germline V gene. The CDR3 has 11 amino acids. The CDR3 region has the DNA TGCGACAGCAGCCGCGCAGATACGCAGTATTTT. Translating it yields CDSSRADTQYF.

The chain has TRBV7-2 and TRBJ1-1; 8 nucleotides match TRBD1. Germline assignment: CDR1 SGHTA and CDR2 FQGNSA. The V and J ends lost 7 bases and 1 base, in that order; junction bases with no gene match: 5. The CDR3 extends over 14 amino acids. The CDR3 loop is CASTRDRRNTEAFF. CDR3 nucleotides: TGTGCCAGCACCCGGGACAGGAGGAACACTGAAGCTTTCTTT.

The chain has TRBV24-1 and TRBJ2-5; D may be TRBD2 (6 bases). The V gene's germline CDR1 is KGHDR and CDR2 SFDVKD. The CDR3 is made up of 15 amino acids. The V end was cut by 6 bases, the J end by 0 bases, with 13 bases between. CDR3 nucleotide sequence: TGTGCCACCAGTATGGCGGGACGGAACCAAGAGACCCAGTACTTC. Its protein product is CATSMAGRNQETQYF.

The table lists this clonotype with a few counts. The rearrangement links TRBV7-2 to TRBJ2-1, with D maybe TRBD2 (5 bases). This CDR3 spans 15 amino acids. Trimming removed 5 bases from V and 9 bases from J, with 20 bases in between. Germline V gene sequence: CDR1 SGHTA, CDR2 FQGNSA. This CDR3 reads CASSQAATSGAEQFF. CDR3 coding DNA: TGTGCCAGCAGCCAGGCAGCGACCAGCGGAGCTGAGCAGTTCTTC. The entire variable domain, with the rest obtained from reference TRBV7-2 and TRBJ2-1, is as follows: GAGVSQSPSNKVTEKGKDVELRCDPISGHTALYWYRQSLGQGLEFLIYFQGNSAPDKSGLPSDRFSAERTGGSVSTLTIQRTQQEDSAVYLCASSQAATSGAEQFFGPGTRLTVL.

This clonotype was recorded a few times. The genes are TRBV6-5 and TRBJ1-1; no clear D. V was cut by 2 bases and J by 11 bases, with 15 bases left in between. The germline gives CDR1 MNHEY, CDR2 SVGAGI. The CDR3 loop spans 13 amino acids. This CDR3 is CASSYGEGGRAFF. As DNA, the CDR3 is TGTGCCAGCAGTTACGGGGAAGGCGGCCGGGCTTTCTTT.

The chain combines TRBV28 with TRBJ2-7; D uncertain. Germline values: CDR1 MDHEN, CDR2 SYDVKM. The V and J ends lost 5 bases and 6 bases respectively, with 8 bases between them. This CDR3 region has 11 residues. For the CDR3, the DNA is TGTGCCAGCAGTGATTCTCGCGAGCAGTACTTC. Translated: CASSDSREQYF.

The chain links TRBV6-6 to TRBJ2-3; 10 nucleotides align to TRBD2. Germline loops: CDR1 MNHNY, CDR2 SVGAGI (reference sequence). The CDR3 has 17 amino acids. V was clipped by 5 bases and J by 4 bases; unmatched bases: 12. CDR3 residues: CASSPPPLAGRADTQYF. The CDR3 DNA sequence: TGTGCCAGCAGTCCACCCCCACTAGCGGGGCGCGCAGATACGCAGTATTTT.

V usage is TRBV4-3 and J usage is TRBJ2-7; D possibly corresponds to TRBD1 (5 bases). Germline CDR1 and CDR2: LGHNA and YSLEER. The CDR3 is 16 amino acids. Between the trimmed V and J ends, which lost 1 base and 1 base, there was a span of 14 bases. The CDR3 here is CASSQGGRAGSYEQYF. Here the CDR3 DNA reads TGCGCCAGCAGCCAAGGCGGCAGGGCAGGTTCCTACGAGCAGTACTTC.

This chain connects TRBV19 to TRBJ2-7; 8 bases map to TRBD2. This CDR3 is built from 14 residues. V gave up 4 bases and J gave up 3 bases; unmatched junction bases: 5. Germline values: CDR1 LNHDA, CDR2 SQIVND (reference sequence). CDR3 in DNA: TGTGCCAGTAGTACCCTAGCGGGCTACTACGAGCAGTACTTC. Its protein product is CASSTLAGYYEQYF.

The table lists this clonotype with many counts. The rearrangement links TRBV20-1 to TRBJ2-7; D is unclear. V lost 3 bases, J lost 0 bases, and 15 bases lay in between. There are 15 residues in the CDR3. CDR1 DFQATT and CDR2 SNEGSKA come from the germline V gene (reference sequence). CDR3 sequence reads: CSASIRADGSYEQYF. The CDR3 nucleotides are TGCAGTGCTAGTATTCGGGCGGACGGCTCCTACGAGCAGTACTTC.

Comment on this clonotype: Sequence at one end of the junction differs from germline and may be a read error. This chain connects TRBV6-6 to TRBJ1-6; no reliable D call. Germline values: CDR1 MNHNY, CDR2 SVGAGI (reference sequence). This CDR3 spans 15 amino acids. The CDR3 here is CASSYSREQNSPIHF. The DNA for the CDR3 is TGTGCCAGCAGTTACTCGCGTGAACAAAATTCACCCATCCACTTT.

V is TRBV9 and J is TRBJ1-1; TRBD1 aligns across 7 bases. The CDR3 loop spans 15 amino acids. Germline values: CDR1 SGDLS, CDR2 YYNGEE. V shed 4 bases, J shed 0 bases, and the junction held 6 bases outside the gene matches. The CDR3 protein is CASSSGQPMNTEAFF. The CDR3 bases are TGTGCCAGCAGCTCGGGACAGCCCATGAACACTGAAGCTTTCTTT.

This chain links TRBV12-3 or TRBV12-4 with TRBJ1-2; 8 nucleotides line up with TRBD1. CDR3 length equals 15 residues. V lost 1 base, J lost 9 bases, and 10 bases stayed unmatched. CDR3 protein: CASSLGAGGVGSYTF. In DNA form, the CDR3 reads TGTGCCAGCAGTTTAGGTGCAGGGGGCGTAGGGAGCTACACCTTC.

CDR3 in DNA: TGCGCCAGCAGCCATAAGGGAATCCGGACTAGCCACAATGAGCAGTTCTTC. Protein product: CASSHKGIRTSHNEQFF. The chain links TRBV4-3 to TRBJ2-1, with TRBD2 matching over 8 bases. This CDR3 contains 17 residues. V gave up 3 bases and J gave up 5 bases; unmatched junction bases: 12. Germline V lookup: CDR1 LGHNA, CDR2 YSLEER.